The T cell receptor (beta chain) described here comes from a study of T-cell memory formation after mild COVID-19. Across the study: TCR clusters were mostly donor specific.

Per germline, CDR1 DFQATT and CDR2 SNEGSKA (reference sequence). J gave up 7 bases and V 6 bases, and 4 bases lay outside the gene matches. The length of the CDR3 is 12 residues. Overall study findings and caveats: Contracting CD8+ clones were enriched in EMRA, CD4+ mainly in CM and EM.

MiXCR, applied by TCRdb to the 5' RACE reads, yields one record per CDR3 protein. This table has about 200,000 distinct CDR3 sequences, 7.5% to 10% appearing once. On this clonotype itself: What it binds is unknown.

Sequencing was carried out using PBMCs or a T cell subset sorted from them (not recorded which). The chain employs TRBV20-1 and TRBJ1-4; 8 bases fit TRBD1. The source of this sequence is a man younger than 35 who had mild COVID-19 (a few samples of this study predate the infection). Cell type and time point are not known. CDR3 region: CSADRGGEKLFF. The CDR3 DNA is TGCAGTGCCGACAGGGGTGGTGAAAAACTGTTTTTT.